The 20 T cell receptor beta chains given below trace back to one sample, sequenced in a study of early T cells in non-severe SARS-CoV-2 infection. MiXCR, applied by TCRdb to the 5' RACE reads, yields one record per CDR3 protein. The sample holds 60,000 to 75,000 distinct CDR3 sequences, about 12% seen once. Sequenced input: whole blood. These receptors all come from an adult who was a healthcare worker with PCR-confirmed SARS-CoV-2 infection or an uninfected control (not recorded which).

There are many counts of this clonotype. The genes are TRBV12-5 and TRBJ2-1, with a tentative D call TRBD2 (6 bases). The germline gives CDR1 LGHNT, CDR2 FRNRAP. The CDR3 length is 15 residues. V was cut by 2 bases and J by 4 bases, with 12 bases left in between. CDR3 loop: CASGLPSGGYNEQFF. The CDR3 DNA follows: TGTGCTAGTGGTTTGCCTTCTGGAGGGTACAATGAGCAGTTCTTC.

This clonotype was seen a few times. The chain uses TRBV29-1 and TRBJ2-2, with TRBD1 identical over 7 bases. Trimming at V came to 8 bases and at J to 3 bases, leaving 6 bases not matched to a gene. Germline assignment: CDR1 SQVTM and CDR2 ANQGSEA. CDR3 length equals 13 residues. DNA for the CDR3: TGCAGCACACTGACAGGGCACACCGGGGAGCTGTTTTTT. It yields the protein CSTLTGHTGELFF.

This clonotype was detected ten times or more. The chain carries TRBV6-6 and TRBJ2-3; D possibly corresponds to TRBD2 (7 bases). From germline, CDR1 is MNHNY and CDR2 SVGAGI (reference sequence). V was cut by 6 bases and J by 2 bases, with 21 bases left in between. The CDR3 consists of 17 residues. The CDR3, as DNA: TGTGCCAGCAGAGAGGGGGGGCTAGCGCTTTTCACAGATACGCAGTATTTT. Translating it yields CASREGGLALFTDTQYF.

The chain couples TRBV5-1 to TRBJ2-1; D is perhaps TRBD2 (6 bases). CDR1 is SGHRS, CDR2 YFSETQ, per germline. V lost 4 bases and J lost 1, with 15 bases in between. The CDR3 runs 16 residues. CDR3: CASSPGQGTSYNEQFF. The CDR3 DNA is TGCGCCAGCAGCCCCGGCCAAGGGACTTCCTACAATGAGCAGTTCTTC. Full variable domain (remainder filled in from reference TRBV5-1 and TRBJ2-1): KAGVTQTPRYLIKTRGQQVTLSCSPISGHRSVSWYQQTPGQGLQFLFEYFSETQRNKGNFPGRFSGRQFSNSRSEMNVSTLELGDSALYLCASSPGQGTSYNEQFFGPGTRLTVL.

A few counts support this clonotype. The chain links TRBV6-6 to TRBJ1-1; D perhaps matches TRBD1 (5 bases). V shed 6 bases and J shed 5 bases, with 22 bases lying between them. Per germline, CDR1 MNHNY and CDR2 SVGAGI (reference sequence). The CDR3 consists of 16 residues. CDR3 loop: CASRPPGGAPNTEAFF. The CDR3 DNA follows: TGTGCCAGCAGGCCCCCTGGGGGTGCCCCCAATACTGAAGCTTTCTTT.

This clonotype occurred many times. This chain uses TRBV10-2 with TRBJ2-3; 10 nucleotides match TRBD2. The CDR3 consists of 16 residues. Germline-derived CDR1 and CDR2 are WSHSY and SAAADI. V lost 0 bases to trimming and J lost 5 bases; unmatched junction nucleotides: 5. CDR3 amino acids: CASSESRLAGVDTQYF. The CDR3 DNA reads as TGCGCCAGCAGTGAGTCGAGGCTAGCGGGAGTAGATACGCAGTATTTT.

This chain's CDR3 is CASTGTSGRARETQYF. The CDR3 DNA reads TGTGCCAGTACCGGGACTAGCGGGAGGGCCCGGGAGACCCAGTACTTC. V usage is TRBV7-2 and J usage is TRBJ2-5; 16 bases agree with TRBD2. After removal of 9 bases from V and 5 bases from J, the junction contained 9 bases not matched to a gene. This CDR3 region has 16 residues. Germline assignment: CDR1 SGHTA and CDR2 FQGNSA. Variable domain in full (rest from reference TRBV7-2 and TRBJ2-5): GAGVSQSPSNKVTEKGKDVELRCDPISGHTALYWYRQSLGQGLEFLIYFQGNSAPDKSGLPSDRFSAERTGGSVSTLTIQRTQQEDSAVYLCASTGTSGRARETQYFGPGTRLLVL.

This clonotype has just a few counts. V usage is TRBV2 and J usage is TRBJ1-6; 11 nucleotides align to TRBD1. The CDR3 is made up of 14 amino acids. Losses at the gene ends were 5 bases for V and 12 bases for J; bases not matched to a gene: 6. Germline CDR1 reads SNHLY; CDR2 reads FYNNEI. As DNA, the CDR3 is TGTGCCAGCAGTTCCGGGACAGGGGGGCGACCCCTCCACTTT. The encoded protein is CASSSGTGGRPLHF.

There are many counts of this clonotype. The chain uses TRBV7-9 and TRBJ2-3; TRBD2 is a possible D gene (5 bases). This CDR3 is built from 16 residues. CDR1 and CDR2 (germline): SEHNR, FQNEAQ (reference sequence). V lost 5 bases and J lost 2, with 17 bases in between. CDR3 in amino acids: CASSLRTGTVTDTQYF. Here the CDR3 DNA reads TGTGCCAGCAGCCTAAGGACTGGAACGGTCACAGATACGCAGTATTTT.

CDR3 bases: TGCAGCGTTGATGGGGTCGAGCGGGAGTTGGATGAGCAGTTCTTC. Translation gives CSVDGVERELDEQFF. The chain employs TRBV29-1 and TRBJ2-1; 8 nucleotides align to TRBD2. J was trimmed by 8 bases and V by 3 bases; bases with no gene match: 12. The CDR3 runs 15 residues. The V gene's germline CDR1 is SQVTM and CDR2 ANQGSEA.

This clonotype was counted once. The chain joins TRBV5-5 to TRBJ2-5; 8 nucleotides line up with TRBD1. V dropped 4 bases and J dropped 5; count of bases not matched to a gene: 4. In germline, CDR1 is SGHKS, CDR2 YYEKEE (reference sequence). The CDR3 extends over 13 amino acids. This chain's CDR3 is CASSRTGPETQYF. The CDR3, as DNA: TGTGCCAGCAGCAGGACAGGGCCGGAGACCCAGTACTTC.

This clonotype appeared a few times. This chain uses TRBV6-2 or TRBV6-3 with TRBJ2-1; weak D call: TRBD2 (5 bases). Trimming took 0 bases from V and 3 from J, leaving 18 bases between them. Looked up from germline, CDR1 is MNHEY and CDR2 is SVGEGT. The CDR3 is 18 amino acids. The CDR3 DNA follows: TGTGCCAGCAGTTACTCGAGGGTGGACGCTTCGAGCTACAATGAGCAGTTCTTC. It codes for CASSYSRVDASSYNEQFF.

The gene calls are TRBV29-1 and TRBJ2-7; 8 bases agree with TRBD1. V lost 7 bases and J lost 6; bases outside the gene matches: 2. In germline, CDR1 is SQVTM, CDR2 ANQGSEA. The CDR3 is 10 amino acids. The CDR3 coding sequence is TGCAGCGGAGGACAGGGCGAGCAGTACTTC. Amino acid sequence: CSGGQGEQYF.

The chain couples TRBV6-2 or TRBV6-3 to TRBJ2-5, with D possibly matching TRBD1 (6 bases). This CDR3 region has 15 residues. V dropped 4 bases and J dropped 1 base, with 13 bases sitting between them. The V gene's germline CDR1 is MNHEY and CDR2 SVGEGT. The CDR3: CASSFPGQSQETQYF. CDR3 DNA: TGTGCCAGCAGTTTTCCAGGACAGTCCCAAGAGACCCAGTACTTC.

Remarks on this clonotype: A much larger clone lies one base from this, so it may be a read error. V gene TRBV10-3 combines with J gene TRBJ1-1; unclear D gene. The CDR3 is 13 residues long. Germline CDR1 and CDR2: ENHRY and SYGVKD. Trimming removed 8 bases at V and 1 base at J, with 11 bases between. The CDR3 region is CAIGPRENTEAFF. In DNA form, the CDR3 reads TGTGCCATCGGTCCCCGAGAGAACACTGAAGCTTTCTTT.

Concerning this clonotype itself: Sequence at one end of the junction differs from germline and may be a read error. The J gene is TRBJ2-7, the V gene TRBV28; D possibly corresponds to TRBD2 (5 bases). The CDR3 sequence is 13 residues long. CDR1 and CDR2 (germline): MDHEN, SYDVKM. The CDR3 DNA is TGTGCCAGAAGTTCACAGTTTCCCCGGGGGCAGTACTTC. Amino acids: CARSSQFPRGQYF.

This clonotype was observed a few times. This chain uses TRBV6-5 with TRBJ1-2; 7 bases align to TRBD1. Trimming removed 0 bases from V and 6 bases from J; junction bases left unmatched: 7. The CDR3 covers 15 residues. CDR1 MNHEY and CDR2 SVGAGI come from the germline V gene. The CDR3 spells CASSYSRGGADGYTF. The CDR3 bases are TGTGCCAGCAGTTACTCGAGAGGGGGCGCGGATGGCTACACCTTC.

This clonotype was seen a few times. The chain recombines TRBV7-8 with TRBJ2-5; 9 bases agree with TRBD1. The J segment lost 4 bases and the V segment lost 5 bases, leaving 14 bases of the junction unmatched. The CDR3 extends over 17 amino acids. Germline assignment: CDR1 SGHVS and CDR2 FQNEAQ. The CDR3 spells CASSLEGYRGLSETQYF. CDR3 nucleotide sequence: TGTGCCAGCAGCCTAGAGGGTTACAGGGGGCTATCAGAGACCCAGTACTTC.

This clonotype was detected ten times or more. The J gene is TRBJ2-5, the V gene TRBV7-6; D remains unclear. CDR3 size: 13 residues. Trimming removed 1 base at V and 5 bases at J, with 8 bases between. The germline V gene has CDR1 SGHVS and CDR2 FNYEAQ. CDR3 region: CASSLGRTETQYF. In nucleotides, the CDR3 is TGTGCCAGCAGCTTAGGCAGGACGGAGACCCAGTACTTC.

This clonotype was counted between two and nine times. The V and J genes are TRBV10-3 and TRBJ1-6; tentatively, D is TRBD1 (6 bases). Trimming took off 6 bases at V and 3 bases at J, with 6 bases between the two ends. CDR1 is ENHRY, CDR2 SYGVKD, per germline. The CDR3 has 13 residues. In DNA, the CDR3 is TGTGCCATCAGGGACAGCTATAATTCACCCCTCCACTTT. It translates to CAIRDSYNSPLHF.